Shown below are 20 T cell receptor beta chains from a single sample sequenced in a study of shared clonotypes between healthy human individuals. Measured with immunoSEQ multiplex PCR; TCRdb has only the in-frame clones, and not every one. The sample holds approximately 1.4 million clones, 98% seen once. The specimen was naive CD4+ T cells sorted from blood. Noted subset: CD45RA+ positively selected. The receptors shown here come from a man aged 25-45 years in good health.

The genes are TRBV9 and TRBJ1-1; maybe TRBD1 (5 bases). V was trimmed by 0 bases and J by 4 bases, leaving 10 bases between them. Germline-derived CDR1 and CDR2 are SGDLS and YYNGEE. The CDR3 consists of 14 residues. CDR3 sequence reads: CASSVAGRGTEAFF. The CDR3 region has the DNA TGTGCCAGCAGCGTAGCAGGGAGAGGCACTGAAGCTTTCTTT.

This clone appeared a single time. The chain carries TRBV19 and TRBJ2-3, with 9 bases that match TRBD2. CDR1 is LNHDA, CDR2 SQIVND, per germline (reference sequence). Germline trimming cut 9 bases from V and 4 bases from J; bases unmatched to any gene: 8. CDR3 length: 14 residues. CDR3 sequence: CASRDRGRADTQYF. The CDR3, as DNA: TGTGCCAGCCGCGACCGCGGGAGGGCAGATACGCAGTATTTT.

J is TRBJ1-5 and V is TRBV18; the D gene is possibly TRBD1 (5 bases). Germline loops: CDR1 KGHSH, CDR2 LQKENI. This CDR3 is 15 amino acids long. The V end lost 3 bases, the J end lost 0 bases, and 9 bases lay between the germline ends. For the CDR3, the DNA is TGTGCCAGCTCACCGGACAACAATAGCAATCAGCCCCAGCATTTT. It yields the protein CASSPDNNSNQPQHF.

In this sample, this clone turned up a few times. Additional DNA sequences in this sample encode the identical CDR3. CDR3 coding DNA: TGTGCCAGCAGCTTAGAGGGGGATCAGCCCCAGCATTTT. Translated: CASSLEGDQPQHF. V and J are TRBV7-9 and TRBJ1-5; possibly TRBD1 for D (6 bases). Germline CDR1 SEHNR, CDR2 FQNEAQ (reference sequence). Trimming left V 1 base short and J 5 bases short, with 6 bases between. This CDR3 has 13 residues.

The DNA of the CDR3 is TGTGCCAGCAGCTTAGGTGGAGCGGGAGGTTCCTCGATGGGCGGGGAGCTGTTTTTT. It specifies CASSLGGAGGSSMGGELFF. This chain links TRBV11-1 with TRBJ2-2; the match to TRBD2 covers 9 bases. V trimming: 1 base; J trimming: 7 bases; junction bases outside the gene matches: 16. The length of the CDR3 is 19 residues. Germline V gives CDR1 SGHAT, CDR2 FQDESV (reference sequence).

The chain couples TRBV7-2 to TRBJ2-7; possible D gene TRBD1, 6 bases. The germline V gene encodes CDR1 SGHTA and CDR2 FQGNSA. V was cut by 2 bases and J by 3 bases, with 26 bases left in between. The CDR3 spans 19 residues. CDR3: CASSLYPPFLGGQIYEQYF. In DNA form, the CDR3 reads TGTGCCAGCAGCTTATATCCCCCCTTCCTCGGCGGACAGATCTACGAGCAGTACTTC.

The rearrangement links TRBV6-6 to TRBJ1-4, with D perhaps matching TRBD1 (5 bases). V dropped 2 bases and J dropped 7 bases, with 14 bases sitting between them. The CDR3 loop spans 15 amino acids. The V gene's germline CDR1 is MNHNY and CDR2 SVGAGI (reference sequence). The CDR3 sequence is CASSYPQGGGEKLFF. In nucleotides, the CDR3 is TGTGCCAGCAGTTACCCCCAGGGTGGGGGTGAAAAACTGTTTTTT.

CDR3 sequence: CASSLGNPGGRTYEQYF. The CDR3 region has the DNA TGTGCCAGCAGCTTAGGAAACCCGGGAGGACGGACCTACGAGCAGTACTTC. This chain joins TRBV7-2 and TRBJ2-7, with 7 bases aligning to TRBD2. The CDR3 runs 17 residues. Per germline, CDR1 SGHTA and CDR2 FQGNSA. Germline trimming cut 1 base from V and 2 bases from J; bases unmatched to any gene: 11.

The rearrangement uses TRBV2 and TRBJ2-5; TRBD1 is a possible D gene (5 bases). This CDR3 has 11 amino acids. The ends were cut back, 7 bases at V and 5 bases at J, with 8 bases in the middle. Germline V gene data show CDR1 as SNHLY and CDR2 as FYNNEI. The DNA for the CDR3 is TGTGCCAGCAAGGGGTGGGAGACCCAGTACTTC. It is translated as CASKGWETQYF.

CDR3 bases: TGTGCCAGCAGCCCCCAAAGGCCAGGGCGGGAAGAGACCCAGTACTTC. Amino acid sequence: CASSPQRPGREETQYF. The V gene is TRBV7-2, the J gene TRBJ2-5; TRBD1 or TRBD2 may be the D gene (5 bases each). Germline CDR1 SGHTA, CDR2 FQGNSA. Trimming stripped 5 bases from V and 3 bases from J, with 19 bases between. The CDR3 has 16 residues.

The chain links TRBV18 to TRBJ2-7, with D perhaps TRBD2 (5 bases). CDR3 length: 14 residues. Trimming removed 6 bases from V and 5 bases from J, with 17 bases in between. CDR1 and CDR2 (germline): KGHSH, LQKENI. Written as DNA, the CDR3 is TGTGCCAGCTCCCCCGGGAATTTTCCCAACGAGCAGTACTTC. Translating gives CASSPGNFPNEQYF. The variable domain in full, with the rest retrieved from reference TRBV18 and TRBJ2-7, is NAGVMQNPRHLVRRRGQEARLRCSPMKGHSHVYWYRQLPEEGLKFMVYLQKENIIDESGMPKERFSAEFPKEGPSILRIQQVVRGDSAAYFCASSPGNFPNEQYFGPGTRLTVT.

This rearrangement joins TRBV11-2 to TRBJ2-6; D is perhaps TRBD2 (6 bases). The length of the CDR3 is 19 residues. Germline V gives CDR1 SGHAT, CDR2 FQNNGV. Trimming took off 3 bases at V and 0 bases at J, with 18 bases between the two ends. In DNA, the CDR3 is TGTGCCAGCAGCTTCCCCCGGGGGATGGTCCCCTCTGGGGCCAACGTCCTGACTTTC. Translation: CASSFPRGMVPSGANVLTF.

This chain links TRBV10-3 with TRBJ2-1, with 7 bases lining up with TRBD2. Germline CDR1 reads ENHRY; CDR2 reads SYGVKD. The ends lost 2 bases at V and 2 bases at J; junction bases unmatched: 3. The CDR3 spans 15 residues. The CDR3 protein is CAISEGLAAYNEQFF. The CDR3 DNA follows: TGTGCCATCAGTGAGGGGCTAGCGGCCTACAATGAGCAGTTCTTC.

The CDR3 is CAIMGTGSYEQYF. The CDR3 DNA sequence: TGTGCCATCATGGGGACAGGGTCCTACGAGCAGTACTTC. The chain joins TRBV10-3 to TRBJ2-7; 9 nucleotides line up with TRBD1. The CDR3 totals 13 residues. Germline loops: CDR1 ENHRY, CDR2 SYGVKD. V lost 7 bases to trimming and J lost 1 base; unmatched junction nucleotides: 2.

The CDR3 nucleotides read TGCGCCAGCATGGCTCTTTTGGGAGAATTCCTCTACAATGAGCAGTTCTTC. It yields the protein CASMALLGEFLYNEQFF. This chain links TRBV23-1 with TRBJ2-1; D might be TRBD2 (5 bases). TRBV23-1 is given ORF status, its function remaining uncertain. This CDR3 region has 17 residues. Trimming stripped 7 bases from V and 3 bases from J, with 22 bases between.

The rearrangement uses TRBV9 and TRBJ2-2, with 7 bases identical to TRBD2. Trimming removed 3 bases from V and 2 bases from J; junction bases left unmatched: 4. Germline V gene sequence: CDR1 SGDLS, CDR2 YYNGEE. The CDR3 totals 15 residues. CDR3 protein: CASSGSGVNTGELFF. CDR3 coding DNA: TGTGCCAGCAGCGGAAGCGGGGTAAACACCGGGGAGCTGTTTTTT.

Here the CDR3 reads CASSELGPTGELFF. The CDR3 DNA sequence: TGTGCCAGCAGTGAGCTAGGGCCCACCGGGGAGCTGTTTTTT. V is TRBV25-1 and J is TRBJ2-2; the D is unclear. Germline V gene sequence: CDR1 MGHDK, CDR2 SYGVNS. V was clipped by 3 bases and J by 4 bases, with 9 bases between them. The CDR3 is 14 residues long.

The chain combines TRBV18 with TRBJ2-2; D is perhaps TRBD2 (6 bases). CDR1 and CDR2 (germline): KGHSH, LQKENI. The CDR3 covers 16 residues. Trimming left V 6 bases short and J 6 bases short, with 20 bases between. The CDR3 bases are TGTGCCAGCTCCCCCCTTTCGAGTACGGGGGCCGGGGAGCTGTTTTTT. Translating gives CASSPLSSTGAGELFF.

This CDR3 is CASIAAGGEQFF. In DNA form, the CDR3 reads TGTGCCAGCATCGCAGCGGGGGGTGAGCAGTTCTTC. The gene calls are TRBV6-4 and TRBJ2-1; 9 nucleotides line up with TRBD2. V shed 7 bases and J 9 bases; nucleotides not matched to a gene: 4. There are 12 residues in the CDR3. From germline, CDR1 is MRHNA and CDR2 SNTAGT.

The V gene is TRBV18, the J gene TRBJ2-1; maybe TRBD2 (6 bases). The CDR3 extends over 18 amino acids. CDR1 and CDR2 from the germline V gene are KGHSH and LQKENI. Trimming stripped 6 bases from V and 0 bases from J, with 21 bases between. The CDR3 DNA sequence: TGTGCCAGCTCCGGCTCCGGGACTCTCACTCTCTCCTACAATGAGCAGTTCTTC. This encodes CASSGSGTLTLSYNEQFF.